Each of the 20 T cell receptor beta chains below was sequenced from the same sample in a study of response to subunit inactivated influenza vaccine (dated by TCRdb to 2017 to 2018). The library was produced with RT-PCR. The instrument given in TCRdb is Illumina HiSeq 2500. Starting from the raw public reads, TCRdb applied fastp trimming at Q25, assembled clones with MiXCR and retained in-frame beta chains. CDR3 protein sequences are deduplicated, and each keeps its most common genes and DNA. The sample includes 170,000 or so distinct CDR3 sequences, with approximately 12% observed a single time. Jointly, the top ten make up around 35% of the sample. The material was CD8+ T cells sorted from PBMCs, obtained around 25 months after vaccination. These TCRs come from a man between 50 and 69 years old who received an inactivated influenza vaccine. Donor details come from another sample of the same person, matched by shared clones.

The chain has TRBV28 and TRBJ2-5, with D perhaps TRBD2 (5 bases). Germline V gene sequence: CDR1 MDHEN, CDR2 SYDVKM. The CDR3 contains 15 residues. Trimming removed 5 bases from V and 2 bases from J, with 15 bases in between. Here the CDR3 DNA reads TGTGCCAGCAGTCTACTAGTATCCCCTCAAGAGACCCAGTACTTC. Amino acids: CASSLLVSPQETQYF.

The chain is built from TRBV6-1 and TRBJ1-2; D gene unclear. Germline values: CDR1 MNHNS, CDR2 SASEGT. V was trimmed by 5 bases and J by 6 bases, leaving 13 bases between them. The CDR3 extends over 13 amino acids. The CDR3 sequence: CASSPENGDGYTF. The CDR3 bases are TGTGCCAGCAGTCCTGAAAACGGCGATGGCTACACCTTC.

This clonotype appeared a few times. The chain's CDR3 is CASSPAHSGANVLTF. The CDR3 nucleotides are TGTGCCAGTAGTCCGGCCCACTCTGGGGCCAACGTCCTGACTTTC. This chain joins TRBV19 and TRBJ2-6; no clear D. V lost 5 bases, J lost 0 bases, and 8 bases lay in between. The CDR3 spans 15 residues. In germline, CDR1 is LNHDA, CDR2 SQIVND (reference sequence).

This clonotype was seen ten or more times. V is TRBV5-6 and J is TRBJ2-1; the match to TRBD2 covers 8 bases. Per the germline V gene, CDR1 is SGHDT and CDR2 is YYEEEE. Losses at the gene ends were 2 bases for V and 4 bases for J; bases not matched to a gene: 5. The CDR3 runs to 15 residues. The CDR3 here is CASSLLAATYNEQFF. The CDR3 DNA reads TGTGCCAGCAGCTTACTAGCGGCCACTTACAATGAGCAGTTCTTC.

This clonotype turned up a few times. The chain recombines TRBV5-6 with TRBJ2-1, with D perhaps matching TRBD1 (6 bases). The ends were cut back, 4 bases at V and 6 bases at J, with 26 bases in the middle. The germline V gene has CDR1 SGHDT and CDR2 YYEEEE. CDR3 length: 18 amino acids. CDR3 nucleotide sequence: TGTGCCAGCAGCCTGGGGGCCGTGGGTCAGCCTTTCCTCAATGAGCAGTTCTTC. This gives the protein CASSLGAVGQPFLNEQFF.

A few counts support this clonotype. The chain recombines TRBV27 with TRBJ2-1, with 11 bases that match TRBD2. The germline V gene has CDR1 MNHEY and CDR2 SMNVEV (reference sequence). This CDR3 has 16 residues. The trim removed 1 base at V and 5 bases at J, leaving 4 bases unmatched. The CDR3 loop reads CASSLLGLAVNNEQFF. In DNA, the CDR3 is TGTGCCAGCAGTTTATTGGGACTAGCGGTAAACAATGAGCAGTTCTTC.

This clonotype has a handful of counts. This chain joins TRBV7-8 and TRBJ2-7; 8 bases map to TRBD2. The ends lost 3 bases at V and 1 base at J; junction bases unmatched: 2. Germline lookup yields CDR1 SGHVS and CDR2 FQNEAQ. This CDR3 is built from 14 residues. The CDR3 DNA is TGTGCCAGCAGCTTCGGGGGGGAGTCCTACGAGCAGTACTTC. Its protein product is CASSFGGESYEQYF.

This rearrangement joins TRBV10-2 to TRBJ1-1, with D possibly TRBD1 on 6 matching bases. V lost 6 bases to trimming and J lost 5 bases, with 16 bases between them. The germline V gene encodes CDR1 WSHSY and CDR2 SAAADI. The CDR3 consists of 14 residues. CDR3 sequence (DNA): TGCGCCAGCAGCGATCTAAACAGGGTAACTGAAGCTTTCTTT. Protein: CASSDLNRVTEAFF.

In its sample, this clonotype was seen many times. The CDR3 is CAGGLAAEETQYF. In DNA form, the CDR3 reads TGTGCCGGGGGACTAGCGGCTGAGGAGACCCAGTACTTC. The V gene is TRBV6-2 or TRBV6-3, the J gene TRBJ2-5, with TRBD2 identical over 11 bases. The CDR3 has 13 amino acids. Germline V gene sequence: CDR1 MNHEY, CDR2 SVGEGT. Trimming removed 11 bases from V and 5 bases from J; junction bases left unmatched: 7.

This clonotype was seen a single time. V usage is TRBV29-1 and J usage is TRBJ2-2; the D gene could be TRBD1 or TRBD2 (5 bases each). V lost 3 bases and J lost 2, with 10 bases in between. Germline V gene sequence: CDR1 SQVTM, CDR2 ANQGSEA. The CDR3 loop spans 14 amino acids. The CDR3 region is CSVDPGTNTGELFF. Written as DNA, the CDR3 is TGCAGCGTTGACCCCGGGACCAACACCGGGGAGCTGTTTTTT.

This clonotype showed up many times. The chain uses TRBV6-2 or TRBV6-3 and TRBJ2-3; 10 bases align to TRBD2. CDR1 MNHEY and CDR2 SVGEGT come from the germline V gene. The V segment lost 2 bases and the J segment 5 bases; nucleotides outside the gene matches: 7. The CDR3 totals 16 residues. CDR3 DNA: TGTGCCAGCAGTTACCTGCTAGCGGGAGCAAAAGATACGCAGTATTTT. Its translation is CASSYLLAGAKDTQYF.

This chain joins TRBV4-1 and TRBJ2-1; 8 bases are shared with TRBD2. The CDR3 extends over 21 amino acids. Unmatched junction bases numbered 25, after V lost 4 bases and J lost 5 bases. CDR1 is MGHRA, CDR2 YSYEKL, per germline. Here the CDR3 reads CASSLVPVDIAEAGVDNEQFF. Here the CDR3 DNA reads TGCGCCAGCAGCCTGGTACCGGTGGATATCGCGGAAGCGGGGGTAGACAATGAGCAGTTCTTC.

The chain joins TRBV24-1 to TRBJ2-2; D ambiguous. Per germline, CDR1 KGHDR and CDR2 SFDVKD. Trimming left V 0 bases short and J 3 bases short, with 13 bases between. The CDR3 spans 17 residues. CDR3 DNA: TGTGCCACCAGTGATTTGCTGGCGGAGATAGACACCGGGGAGCTGTTTTTT. It yields the protein CATSDLLAEIDTGELFF.

This clonotype was seen a few times. The genes are TRBV15 and TRBJ2-3; 9 positions match TRBD1. Per germline, CDR1 LNHNV and CDR2 YYDKDF (reference sequence). The J segment lost 2 bases and the V segment lost 6 bases, leaving 9 bases of the junction unmatched. The CDR3 extends over 16 amino acids. The CDR3 nucleotides are TGTGCCACCAGTCCGGGACAGGGAGTTTACACAGATACGCAGTATTTT. Amino acids: CATSPGQGVYTDTQYF.

This clonotype was seen only a few times. V and J are TRBV27 and TRBJ2-5, with D perhaps matching TRBD1 or TRBD2 (5 bases each). The germline V gene encodes CDR1 MNHEY and CDR2 SMNVEV (reference sequence). Trimming pared 5 bases from V and 3 bases from J, leaving 16 bases between. The CDR3 has 15 amino acids. This CDR3 reads CASSTRDATEETQYF. The CDR3 DNA reads TGTGCCAGCAGTACCCGGGACGCAACAGAAGAGACCCAGTACTTC.

The sample holds many counts of this clonotype. The chain recombines TRBV4-3 with TRBJ2-7, with D unclear. The CDR3 length is 14 residues. Trimming removed 0 bases at V and 2 bases at J, with 8 bases between. CDR1 is LGHNA and CDR2 is YSLEER in the germline V gene. The CDR3, as DNA: TGCGCCAGCAGCCAAGATCCGAGTACCTACGAGCAGTACTTC. It translates to CASSQDPSTYEQYF.

This clonotype was picked up a small number of times. This chain links TRBV4-1 with TRBJ1-4, with unresolved D. V was clipped by 4 bases and J by 5 bases, with 11 bases between them. The CDR3 covers 14 residues. Germline-derived CDR1 and CDR2 are MGHRA and YSYEKL. The CDR3 DNA sequence: TGCGCCAGCAGCCGAAAGGGTTTCAATGAAAAACTGTTTTTT. Amino acids: CASSRKGFNEKLFF.

This clonotype was observed a few times. The rearrangement joins TRBV29-1 to TRBJ2-7, with 9 bases fitting TRBD1. J lost 1 base, V lost 0 bases, and 4 bases had no gene match. Looked up from germline, CDR1 is SQVTM and CDR2 is ANQGSEA. The CDR3 runs to 15 residues. The DNA of the CDR3 is TGCAGCGTTGAAGAACGGGACAGGGAGTCCTACGAGCAGTACTTC. This sequence encodes CSVEERDRESYEQYF.

The genes are TRBV7-2 and TRBJ2-1; the match to TRBD2 covers 7 bases. The CDR3 contains 11 residues. CDR1 and CDR2 from the germline V gene are SGHTA and FQGNSA. Trimming removed 4 bases from V and 10 bases from J; junction bases left unmatched: 1. The CDR3 DNA reads TGTGCCAGCAGCTCCGGGGGGGAGCAGTTCTTC. Its translation is CASSSGGEQFF.

Written as DNA, the CDR3 is TGTGCCAGCAGCCCGACGGACAGGTTACAAGAGACCCAGTACTTC. Encoded protein: CASSPTDRLQETQYF. This chain joins TRBV7-9 and TRBJ2-5, with 7 bases fitting TRBD1. The germline V gene has CDR1 SEHNR and CDR2 FQNEAQ (reference sequence). The CDR3 is made up of 15 amino acids. With 5 bases clipped from V and 2 bases from J, the junction kept 8 bases outside the gene matches.